Detailed here is one T cell receptor beta chain. The antigen remains undetermined. The V and J ends lost 3 bases and 8 bases, in that order; junction bases with no gene match: 4. This CDR3 has 13 residues. This entry belongs to a study of T-cell reconstitution after alpha-beta-depleted transplantation in children. Study findings and constraints: Newly made T cells mostly supplied T-cell counts and diversity one year after transplant. The study traced high day-60 TCRbeta diversity in some patients to surviving recipient T cells and thymic progenitors. The study reportedly traced alpha-beta T cells about two months after transplant to several hundred expanded graft clones.

The authors prepared the TCRbeta library with unique molecular identifiers. TCRdb reanalysed the PCR reads using MiXCR and keeps one entry per CDR3 protein. The sample yields around 450,000 distinct CDR3 sequences, under 12% seen once. This TCR was recovered from a child aged 2-15 years with inherited bone marrow failure, due to receive a stem cell transplant. The material was PBMCs, obtained before TCRalphabeta/CD19-depleted stem cell transplant. The chain employs TRBV12-3 or TRBV12-4 and TRBJ2-1, with 7 positions matching TRBD2. The CDR3 DNA reads TGTGCCAGCAGTTTGGCTAGCGGAGATGAGCAGTTCTTC. Its protein product is CASSLASGDEQFF.